This T cell receptor (beta chain) emerged from a study of T cell responses to AZD1222 COVID-19 vaccine. Method: immunoSEQ multiplex PCR; TCRdb's copy keeps in-frame clones and lacks some. This sample carries fewer than 90,000 clones, about 90% of them seen once, and the ten largest clones take around 10%. This clone came up once. The sequenced sample was peripheral blood, obtained 28 days after the second AZD1222 dose. This receptor was obtained from an adult who received the AZD1222 COVID-19 vaccine.

CDR3 in amino acids: CASSPDRGWDQPQHF. The CDR3 region has the DNA TGCGCCAGCAGCCCGGACAGGGGTTGGGATCAGCCCCAGCATTTT. The V call is TRBV5-1, the J call TRBJ1-5, with 9 bases aligning to TRBD1. Trimming removed 4 bases from V and 5 bases from J; junction bases left unmatched: 7. Per the germline V gene, CDR1 is SGHRS and CDR2 is YFSETQ. The CDR3 runs to 15 residues.